Only a few counts were recorded for the clone carrying this T cell receptor (beta chain). Its antigen is still unknown. 5'RACE template switching added a universal primer site and UMIs to TCR cDNA. TCRdb processed the 5' RACE reads anew with MiXCR; each CDR3 protein has one entry. The sample shows some 120,000 distinct CDR3 sequences, almost 9% of them seen only once. Germline V gene data show CDR1 as DFQATT and CDR2 as SNEGSKA (reference sequence). The V end was cut by 4 bases, the J end by 0 bases, with 10 bases between. This CDR3 region has 14 residues. This entry comes from a study of T cells after yellow fever vaccination. Findings and caveats of the study: Primary-vaccination clones mostly resurfaced post-booster (nearly 97% CD4, approximately 89% CD8). FACS-sorted repertoires could harbor abundant contaminating bulk-population clonotypes. Researchers noted that a small share of clonotypes showed up in both CD4 and CD8 compartments.

The TCR was taken from a man between 18 and 35 years old who received the YFV17D yellow fever vaccine. The material was CD8+ T cells sorted from PBMCs, obtained on the day of the yellow fever booster vaccination. This rearrangement joins TRBV20-1 to TRBJ2-1, with D unclear. The CDR3 here is CSAKDVSSYNEQFF. The CDR3 nucleotides read TGCAGTGCTAAGGACGTTAGCTCCTACAATGAGCAGTTCTTC.